These T cell receptor beta chains were read from a single sample in a study of T cell responses to AZD1222 COVID-19 vaccine. Clones were read by immunoSEQ multiplex PCR, and TCRdb kept only the in-frame ones, dropping some. The data show over 150,000 clones, around 90% seen once. Sequences were derived from peripheral blood, sampled on day 0 of AZD1222 vaccination. These receptors originate from an adult in good health. Each CDR3 is given with its conserved first and last residue. A D gene is named only where the DNA matches it firmly. Size tells how often a clone was seen (once, few, many) or the class of an expanded clone, and some rows leave it out.

clone size: .
V gene: TRBV6-5
D gene: .
J gene: TRBJ2-5
CDR3 DNA: TGTGCCAGCGGAGTCGGAGTAGAGACCCAGTACTTC
CDR3 protein: CASGVGVETQYF

clone size: .
V gene: TRBV5-1
D gene: .
J gene: TRBJ1-4
CDR3 DNA: TGCGCCAGCAGCTCCGACAGTCAGAATGAAAAACTGTTTTTT
CDR3 protein: CASSSDSQNEKLFF

clone size: .
V gene: TRBV18
D gene: TRBD1
J gene: TRBJ1-1
CDR3 DNA: TGTGCCAGCTCCGGGACAGAGAACACTGAAGCTTTCTTT
CDR3 protein: CASSGTENTEAFF

clone size: .
V gene: TRBV19
D gene: .
J gene: TRBJ2-7
CDR3 DNA: TGTGCCAGTAGTCTCGGACTAGGGGGCTCCTACGAGCAGTACTTC
CDR3 protein: CASSLGLGGSYEQYF

clone size: .
V gene: TRBV28
D gene: .
J gene: TRBJ1-1
CDR3 DNA: TGTGCCAGCAGTTTAGGCTTCCGAACTGAAGCTTTCTTT
CDR3 protein: CASSLGFRTEAFF

clone size: .
V gene: TRBV6-5
D gene: .
J gene: TRBJ1-1
CDR3 DNA: TGTGCCAGCAGTTTGGGGGTCGAGGCTTTCTTT
CDR3 protein: CASSLGVEAFF

clone size: .
V gene: TRBV6-5
D gene: TRBD1
J gene: TRBJ1-5
CDR3 DNA: TGTGCCAGCAGTTCGCCGACAGGGTTCCAGCCCCAGCATTTT
CDR3 protein: CASSSPTGFQPQHF

clone size: .
V gene: TRBV5-4
D gene: .
J gene: TRBJ1-2
CDR3 DNA: TGTGCCAGCAGTCGACCCACCGGGGGCCTGCAGGGCTATGGCTACACCTTC
CDR3 protein: CASSRPTGGLQGYGYTF

clone size: .
V gene: TRBV18
D gene: .
J gene: TRBJ1-6
CDR3 DNA: TGTGCCAGCTCACCAGAAGGTCATACCTATAATTCACCCCTCCACTTT
CDR3 protein: CASSPEGHTYNSPLHF

clone size: .
V gene: TRBV7-6
D gene: .
J gene: TRBJ1-3
CDR3 DNA: TGTGCCAGCAGCGCAGGGATTTATGGCTCTGGAAACACCATATATTTT
CDR3 protein: CASSAGIYGSGNTIYF

clone size: .
V gene: TRBV9
D gene: TRBD2
J gene: TRBJ2-2
CDR3 DNA: TGTGCCAGCAGCGTAGCCCTCTTAGCGGGAGCCGGGGAGCTGTTTTTT
CDR3 protein: CASSVALLAGAGELFF

clone size: .
V gene: TRBV2
D gene: TRBD2
J gene: TRBJ2-1
CDR3 DNA: TGTGCCAGCAGTGGGGCTAGCGGGAGAGATTCGAATGAGCAGTTCTTC
CDR3 protein: CASSGASGRDSNEQFF

clone size: .
V gene: TRBV6-2/TRBV6-3
D gene: .
J gene: TRBJ2-7
CDR3 DNA: TGTGCCAGCAGCTACTCCCCCCTAGGTGAATACGAGCAGTACTTC
CDR3 protein: CASSYSPLGEYEQYF

clone size: .
V gene: TRBV19
D gene: TRBD1
J gene: TRBJ1-5
CDR3 DNA: TGTGCCAGTAGTAGAACTGGGCAGGGGGTCAATCAGCCCCAGCATTTT
CDR3 protein: CASSRTGQGVNQPQHF

clone size: .
V gene: TRBV3-1/TRBV3-2
D gene: TRBD2
J gene: TRBJ2-5
CDR3 DNA: TGTGCCAGCAGCCAAGATGCGAGGTCTAGCGGGAGTCGGTGGGAGACCCAGTACTTC
CDR3 protein: CASSQDARSSGSRWETQYF

clone size: .
V gene: TRBV6-5
D gene: .
J gene: TRBJ2-7
CDR3 DNA: TGTGCCAGCAGTCAGACCGACCGTTTTCCCTACGAGCAGTACTTC
CDR3 protein: CASSQTDRFPYEQYF

clone size: .
V gene: TRBV6-5
D gene: .
J gene: TRBJ2-7
CDR3 DNA: TGTGCCAGCAGGACAAGGGGTAGCTCCTACGAGCAGTACTTC
CDR3 protein: CASRTRGSSYEQYF

clone size: .
V gene: TRBV6-5
D gene: TRBD1
J gene: TRBJ1-4
CDR3 DNA: TGTGCCAGCAGATCTATCGACAGGGTGCGCGAAAAACTGTTTTTT
CDR3 protein: CASRSIDRVREKLFF

clone size: .
V gene: TRBV27
D gene: .
J gene: TRBJ2-7
CDR3 DNA: TGTGCCAGCAGTTTGTCCCCCGGCAGGGGAATCAGGTCCTACGAGCAGTACTTC
CDR3 protein: CASSLSPGRGIRSYEQYF

clone size: .
V gene: TRBV2
D gene: .
J gene: TRBJ1-1
CDR3 DNA: TGTGCCAGCTCATATTTTATGAACACTGAAGCTTTCTTT
CDR3 protein: CASSYFMNTEAFF

clone size: .
V gene: TRBV7-7
D gene: .
J gene: TRBJ2-5
CDR3 DNA: TGTGCCAGCAGCTTAGGGGGGCCGGCTCAAGAGACCCAGTACTTC
CDR3 protein: CASSLGGPAQETQYF

clone size: .
V gene: TRBV4-2
D gene: .
J gene: TRBJ2-7
CDR3 DNA: TGTGCCAGCAGCCCCCCTTCCGTCTACGAGCAGTACTTC
CDR3 protein: CASSPPSVYEQYF

clone size: .
V gene: TRBV19
D gene: TRBD1
J gene: TRBJ1-1
CDR3 DNA: TGTGCCAGTACCCCCGGAGGGGGCGCGTGGACTGAAGCTTTCTTT
CDR3 protein: CASTPGGGAWTEAFF

clone size: .
V gene: TRBV6-5
D gene: .
J gene: TRBJ1-1
CDR3 DNA: TGTGCCACCCACCTTACCCGGGCGAACACTGAAGCTTTCTTT
CDR3 protein: CATHLTRANTEAFF

clone size: once
V gene: TRBV25-1
D gene: TRBD1
J gene: TRBJ2-7
CDR3 DNA: TGTGCCAGCAGTGAATGGACAGGGGGCGAGCGCTACGAGCAGTACTTC
CDR3 protein: CASSEWTGGERYEQYF

clone size: .
V gene: TRBV6-1
D gene: TRBD2
J gene: TRBJ2-7
CDR3 DNA: TGTGCCAGCAGTGAATCGGCGGGAGGGGCCTACGAGCAGTACTTC
CDR3 protein: CASSESAGGAYEQYF

clone size: .
V gene: TRBV5-4
D gene: TRBD1
J gene: TRBJ2-7
CDR3 DNA: TGTGCCAGCAGCACTAAAACAGGGGGCTACGAGCAGTACTTC
CDR3 protein: CASSTKTGGYEQYF

clone size: .
V gene: TRBV12-3/TRBV12-4
D gene: .
J gene: TRBJ1-3
CDR3 DNA: TGTGCCAGCAGTTTCAGGTTAGGGGACACCATATATTTT
CDR3 protein: CASSFRLGDTIYF

clone size: .
V gene: TRBV9
D gene: .
J gene: TRBJ1-6
CDR3 DNA: TGTGCCAGCAGCGTAGCACGGGATTCACCCCTCCACTTT
CDR3 protein: CASSVARDSPLHF

clone size: .
V gene: TRBV10-3
D gene: .
J gene: TRBJ2-7
CDR3 DNA: TGTGCCATCAGTGAGTATCGCCCGGGAGTCTCCTACGAGCAGTACTTC
CDR3 protein: CAISEYRPGVSYEQYF

clone size: .
V gene: TRBV23-1
D gene: TRBD2
J gene: TRBJ2-7
CDR3 DNA: TGCGCCAGCAGGACGGGACTAGCGGGGGCCTACGAGCAGTACTTC
CDR3 protein: CASRTGLAGAYEQYF

clone size: .
V gene: TRBV11-3
D gene: TRBD2
J gene: TRBJ2-2
CDR3 DNA: TGTGCCAGCAGCTTGACGGGGTGGCTAGCGGGAGTTTCGGGGACCGGGGAGCTGTTTTTT
CDR3 protein: CASSLTGWLAGVSGTGELFF

clone size: .
V gene: TRBV3-1/TRBV3-2
D gene: TRBD1
J gene: TRBJ2-7
CDR3 DNA: TGTGCCAGCAGCCTCCGACAGGGGTCGGGCGAGCAGTACTTC
CDR3 protein: CASSLRQGSGEQYF

clone size: once
V gene: TRBV2
D gene: .
J gene: TRBJ2-5
CDR3 DNA: TGTGCCAGCAGTGACCTGGGACTGCCGCTGGAGACCCAGTACTTC
CDR3 protein: CASSDLGLPLETQYF

clone size: .
V gene: TRBV13
D gene: .
J gene: TRBJ1-5
CDR3 DNA: TGTGCCAGCAGCTTACGGCAGGGCAGTCAGCCCCAGCATTTT
CDR3 protein: CASSLRQGSQPQHF

clone size: .
V gene: TRBV7-9
D gene: .
J gene: TRBJ1-5
CDR3 DNA: TGTGCCAGCAGCTTAGTAGGAAATCAGCCCCAGCATTTT
CDR3 protein: CASSLVGNQPQHF

clone size: .
V gene: TRBV6-6
D gene: TRBD1
J gene: TRBJ1-6
CDR3 DNA: TGTGCCAGCAGTCAAGGACAGGGGGCTAATTCACCCCTCCACTTT
CDR3 protein: CASSQGQGANSPLHF

clone size: .
V gene: TRBV9
D gene: TRBD2
J gene: TRBJ2-7
CDR3 DNA: TGTGCCAGCAGCGTAGCGACTAGCGGGAGGAGGGAGCAGTACTTC
CDR3 protein: CASSVATSGRREQYF

clone size: .
V gene: TRBV7-9
D gene: TRBD2
J gene: TRBJ2-7
CDR3 DNA: TGTGCCAGCAGCTTGGGGACTAGCAGTTACGAGCAGTACTTC
CDR3 protein: CASSLGTSSYEQYF

clone size: .
V gene: TRBV5-1
D gene: TRBD1
J gene: TRBJ1-1
CDR3 DNA: TGCGCCAGCAGCTTTGCCCGACAGGGGCGAAACACTGAAGCTTTCTTT
CDR3 protein: CASSFARQGRNTEAFF

clone size: .
V gene: TRBV7-6
D gene: TRBD1
J gene: TRBJ2-7
CDR3 DNA: TGTGCCAGCAGCTTCCGGGACAGCTCCTACGAGCAGTACTTC
CDR3 protein: CASSFRDSSYEQYF

clone size: .
V gene: TRBV19
D gene: .
J gene: TRBJ1-5
CDR3 DNA: TGTGCCAGTAGTACGAGACAAGGACAGCCCCAGCATTTT
CDR3 protein: CASSTRQGQPQHF

clone size: few
V gene: TRBV5-4
D gene: TRBD2
J gene: TRBJ2-7
CDR3 DNA: TGTGCCAGCAGCTGGGGACTAGCGGGAGGGCGGCCCTACGAGCAGTACTTC
CDR3 protein: CASSWGLAGGRPYEQYF

clone size: .
V gene: TRBV7-9
D gene: TRBD1
J gene: TRBJ1-1
CDR3 DNA: TGTGCCAGCCGAGGGGGCGAGAAGCCCACTGAAGCTTTCTTT
CDR3 protein: CASRGGEKPTEAFF

clone size: .
V gene: TRBV6-5
D gene: .
J gene: TRBJ1-2
CDR3 DNA: TGTGCCAGCAGTTGGGACTCCAGTCGTGGCTACACCTTC
CDR3 protein: CASSWDSSRGYTF